These T cell receptor beta chains were read from a single sample in a study of T-cell memory formation after mild COVID-19. MiXCR, applied by TCRdb to the 5' RACE reads, yields one record per CDR3 protein. Among around 220,000 distinct CDR3 sequences listed, around 17% were seen once. Sequenced input: PBMCs or a T cell subset sorted from them (not recorded which). Receptors were obtained from a man aged 18 to 35 who had mild COVID-19 (a few samples of this study predate the infection). Cell type and time point are not known. Both conserved end residues are trimmed from each CDR3. Fields, in order: V gene, J gene, CDR3 protein.

v_call: TRBV18
j_call: TRBJ1-2
cdr3_aa: ASSPDGANYGYT

v_call: TRBV5-1
j_call: TRBJ2-5
cdr3_aa: ASARQGQETQY

v_call: TRBV5-1
j_call: TRBJ1-5
cdr3_aa: ASSLVYQPQH

v_call: TRBV20-1
j_call: TRBJ2-3
cdr3_aa: SASSSLPGYFDTQY

v_call: TRBV7-2
j_call: TRBJ2-5
cdr3_aa: ASSLARGYQETQY

v_call: TRBV3-1
j_call: TRBJ1-1
cdr3_aa: ASSTNHDREAF

v_call: TRBV7-2
j_call: TRBJ1-1
cdr3_aa: ASSLAGSGYGTEAF

v_call: TRBV25-1
j_call: TRBJ2-2
cdr3_aa: ASSSRGFGTGELF

v_call: TRBV25-1
j_call: TRBJ1-1
cdr3_aa: ASSSSYEAF

v_call: TRBV12-3/TRBV12-4
j_call: TRBJ1-5
cdr3_aa: ASSLRAYGGPGDQPQH

v_call: TRBV4-3
j_call: TRBJ2-2
cdr3_aa: ASSHPPGTRGGELF